A selection of T cell receptor beta chains follows, all from one sample in a study of cytomegalovirus exposure and HLA in healthy donors. Sequencing used immunoSEQ multiplex PCR; TCRdb keeps in-frame clones, though not all of them. The data contain roughly 150,000 clones, roughly 74% of them seen just once; the ten biggest clones take up about 10%. Sequenced input: PBMCs. The receptor set was obtained from a man aged 18-30 years in good health and CMV-seropositive. Both conserved end residues are part of each CDR3. Each record gives: clone size, J gene, V gene, CDR3 protein. The size field is filled for only some rows; it gives once, few, many or a size class.

clone size: -; J gene: TRBJ2-1; V gene: TRBV7-8; CDR3 protein: CASSPNGRDRRYNEQFF
clone size: -; J gene: TRBJ1-4; V gene: TRBV19; CDR3 protein: CASSRDFEKLFF
clone size: few; J gene: TRBJ2-2; V gene: TRBV30; CDR3 protein: CAWSVVFLNTGELFF
clone size: -; J gene: TRBJ2-3; V gene: TRBV7-3; CDR3 protein: CASQRAPAGLNGTDTQYF
clone size: -; J gene: TRBJ1-1; V gene: TRBV19; CDR3 protein: CASSPQAGLQMDFF
clone size: -; J gene: TRBJ2-2; V gene: TRBV19; CDR3 protein: CASSIGGGDTGELFF
clone size: -; J gene: TRBJ2-7; V gene: TRBV4-1; CDR3 protein: CASSPQTGFWSWQYF
clone size: -; J gene: TRBJ1-5; V gene: TRBV2; CDR3 protein: CASRANTGGGNQPQHF
clone size: -; J gene: TRBJ1-5; V gene: TRBV27; CDR3 protein: CASSLAGTGGNQPQHF
clone size: -; J gene: TRBJ2-7; V gene: TRBV6-1; CDR3 protein: CASSEELLAGARSEQYF
clone size: once; J gene: TRBJ1-5; V gene: TRBV15; CDR3 protein: CATARSSNQPQHF
clone size: -; J gene: TRBJ1-1; V gene: TRBV5-1; CDR3 protein: CASSLAAGTEAFF
clone size: -; J gene: TRBJ2-3; V gene: TRBV5-1; CDR3 protein: CASSLTGLAAMTDTQYF
clone size: few; J gene: TRBJ1-6; V gene: TRBV28; CDR3 protein: CASSTAAASSYNSPLHF
clone size: few; J gene: -; V gene: TRBV10-2; CDR3 protein: CASRETESYEQYF
clone size: -; J gene: -; V gene: TRBV6-5; CDR3 protein: CASSYRPSGIYEQYF
clone size: -; J gene: TRBJ1-1; V gene: TRBV5-1; CDR3 protein: CASSLTTPGDTEAFF
clone size: few; J gene: TRBJ2-1; V gene: TRBV5-6; CDR3 protein: CASSPNKREVDEQFF
clone size: few; J gene: TRBJ2-5; V gene: TRBV2; CDR3 protein: CASSGTVTKETQYF
clone size: -; J gene: TRBJ1-1; V gene: TRBV5-8; CDR3 protein: CASSPRVLNTEAFF
clone size: -; J gene: TRBJ2-7; V gene: TRBV7-2; CDR3 protein: CASSPTGTSVSYEQYF
clone size: -; J gene: TRBJ2-3; V gene: TRBV15; CDR3 protein: CATSRIGSPDTQYF